This TCR beta chain was sequenced during a study of shared clonotypes between healthy human individuals. Study information: CD8 memory received one plate per donor, CD8 naive two, CD4 memory three and CD4 naive three.

This clone was detected once. CD8 cells regarded as naive lacked CD45RO, were positively chosen for CCR7, and omitted terminally differentiated effector memory CD45RA+ cells. The method was immunoSEQ multiplex PCR; TCRdb's version includes in-frame clones alone and lacks a portion of them. The sample records about 2.1 million clones, approximately 94% being singletons. Per germline, CDR1 SEHNR and CDR2 FQNEAQ (reference sequence). This CDR3 is built from 15 residues. The germline V and J ends were trimmed by 3 bases and 2 bases, with 14 bases remaining between them. The J gene is TRBJ2-7, the V gene TRBV7-9; TRBD2 is a possible D gene (5 bases). The clonotype originates from a man aged 18 to 29 in good health. Some clones in this sample may be carry-over from other donors' samples. Material: naive CD8+ T cells from PBMCs. CDR3 residues: CASSFPGTTPYEQYF. The DNA of the CDR3 is TGTGCCAGCAGCTTCCCGGGAACAACCCCCTACGAGCAGTACTTC.